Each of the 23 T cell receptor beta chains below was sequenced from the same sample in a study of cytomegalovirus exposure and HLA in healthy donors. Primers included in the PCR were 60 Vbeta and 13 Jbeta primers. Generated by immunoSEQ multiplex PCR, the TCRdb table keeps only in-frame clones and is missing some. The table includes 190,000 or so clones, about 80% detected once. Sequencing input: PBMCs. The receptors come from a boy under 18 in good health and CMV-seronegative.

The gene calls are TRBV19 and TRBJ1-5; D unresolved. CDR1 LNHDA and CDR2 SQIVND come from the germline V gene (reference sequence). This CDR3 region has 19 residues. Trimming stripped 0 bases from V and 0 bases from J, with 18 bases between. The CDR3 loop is CASSIDPPGGPLSNQPQHF. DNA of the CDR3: TGTGCCAGTAGTATAGACCCCCCTGGCGGCCCGCTTAGCAATCAGCCCCAGCATTTT.

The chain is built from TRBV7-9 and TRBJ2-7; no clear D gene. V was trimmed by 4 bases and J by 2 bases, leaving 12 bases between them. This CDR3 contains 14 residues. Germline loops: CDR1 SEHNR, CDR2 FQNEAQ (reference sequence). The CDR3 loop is CASSSLERPYEQYF. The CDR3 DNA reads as TGTGCCAGCAGCTCCTTGGAGCGCCCCTACGAGCAGTACTTC. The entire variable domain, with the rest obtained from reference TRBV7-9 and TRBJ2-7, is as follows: DTGVSQNPRHKITKRGQNVTFRCDPISEHNRLYWYRQTLGQGPEFLTYFQNEAQLEKSRLLSDRFSAERPKGSFSTLEIQRTEQGDSAMYLCASSSLERPYEQYFGPGTRLTVT.

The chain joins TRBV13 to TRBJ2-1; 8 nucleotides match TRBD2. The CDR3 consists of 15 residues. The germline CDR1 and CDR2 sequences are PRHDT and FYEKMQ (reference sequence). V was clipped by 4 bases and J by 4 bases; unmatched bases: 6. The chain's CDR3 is CASSWGLDLYNEQFF. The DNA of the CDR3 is TGTGCCAGCAGCTGGGGACTAGATTTGTACAATGAGCAGTTCTTC. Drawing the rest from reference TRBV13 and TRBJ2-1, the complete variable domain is AAGVIQSPRHLIKEKRETATLKCYPIPRHDTVYWYQQGPGQDPQFLISFYEKMQSDKGSIPDRFSAQQFSDYHSELNMSSLELGDSALYFCASSWGLDLYNEQFFGPGTRLTVL.

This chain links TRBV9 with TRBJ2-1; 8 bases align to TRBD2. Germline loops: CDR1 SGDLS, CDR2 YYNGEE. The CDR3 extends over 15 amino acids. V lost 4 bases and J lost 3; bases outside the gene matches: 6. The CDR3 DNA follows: TGTGCCAGCAGCCCTCGTGGGACTAGCTACAATGAGCAGTTCTTC. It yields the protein CASSPRGTSYNEQFF. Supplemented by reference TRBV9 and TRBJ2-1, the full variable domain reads DSGVTQTPKHLITATGQRVTLRCSPRSGDLSVYWYQQSLDQGLQFLIQYYNGEERAKGNILERFSAQQFPDLHSELNLSSLELGDSALYFCASSPRGTSYNEQFFGPGTRLTVL.

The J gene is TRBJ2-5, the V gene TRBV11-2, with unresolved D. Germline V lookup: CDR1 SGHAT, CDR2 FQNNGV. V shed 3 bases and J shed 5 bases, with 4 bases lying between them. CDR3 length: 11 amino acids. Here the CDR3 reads CASSFGETQYF. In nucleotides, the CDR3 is TGTGCCAGCAGCTTCGGGGAGACCCAGTACTTC.

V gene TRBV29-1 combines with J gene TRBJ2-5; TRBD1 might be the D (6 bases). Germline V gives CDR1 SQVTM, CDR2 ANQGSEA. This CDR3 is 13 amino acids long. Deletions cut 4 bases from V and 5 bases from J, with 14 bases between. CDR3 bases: TGCAGCGTTGCAAACAGGGTGGGGGAGACCCAGTACTTC. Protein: CSVANRVGETQYF.

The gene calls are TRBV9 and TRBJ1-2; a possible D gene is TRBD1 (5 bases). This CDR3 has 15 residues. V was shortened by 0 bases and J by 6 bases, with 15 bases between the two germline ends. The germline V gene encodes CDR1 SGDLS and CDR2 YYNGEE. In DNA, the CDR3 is TGTGCCAGCAGCGTAGAGCAGGGCGCGGGGGATGGCTACACCTTC. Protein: CASSVEQGAGDGYTF.

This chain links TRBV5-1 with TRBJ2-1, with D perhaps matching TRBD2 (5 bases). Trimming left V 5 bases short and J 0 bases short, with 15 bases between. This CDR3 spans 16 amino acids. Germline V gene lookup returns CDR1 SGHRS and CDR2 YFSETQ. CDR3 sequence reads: CASRPGLQRSYNEQFF. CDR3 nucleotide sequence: TGCGCCAGCAGGCCTGGACTCCAACGCTCCTACAATGAGCAGTTCTTC.

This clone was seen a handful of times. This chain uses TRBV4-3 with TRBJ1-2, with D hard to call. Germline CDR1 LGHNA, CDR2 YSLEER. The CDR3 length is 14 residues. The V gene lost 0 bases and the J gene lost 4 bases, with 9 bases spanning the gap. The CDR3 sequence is CASSQDPRSYGYTF. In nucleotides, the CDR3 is TGCGCCAGCAGCCAAGATCCCAGATCCTATGGCTACACCTTC.

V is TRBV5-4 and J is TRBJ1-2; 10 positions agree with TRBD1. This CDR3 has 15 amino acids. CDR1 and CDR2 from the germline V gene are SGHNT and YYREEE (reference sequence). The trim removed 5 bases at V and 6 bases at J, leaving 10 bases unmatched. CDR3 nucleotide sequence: TGTGCCAGCAGTTCACAGACAGGGGGCGTCAATGGCTACACCTTC. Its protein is CASSSQTGGVNGYTF.

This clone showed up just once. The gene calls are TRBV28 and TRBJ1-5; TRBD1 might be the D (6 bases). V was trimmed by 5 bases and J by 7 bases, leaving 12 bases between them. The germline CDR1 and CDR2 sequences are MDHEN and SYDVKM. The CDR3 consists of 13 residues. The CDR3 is CASSVGGAQPQHF. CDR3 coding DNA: TGTGCCAGCAGTGTGGGGGGGGCACAGCCCCAGCATTTT.

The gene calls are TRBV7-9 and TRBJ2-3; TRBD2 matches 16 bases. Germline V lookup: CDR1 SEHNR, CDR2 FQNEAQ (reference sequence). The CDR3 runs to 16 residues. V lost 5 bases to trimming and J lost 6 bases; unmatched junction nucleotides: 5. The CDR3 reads CASSAGLAGGRDTQYF. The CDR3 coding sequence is TGTGCCAGCAGCGCGGGACTAGCGGGAGGGCGTGATACGCAGTATTTT.

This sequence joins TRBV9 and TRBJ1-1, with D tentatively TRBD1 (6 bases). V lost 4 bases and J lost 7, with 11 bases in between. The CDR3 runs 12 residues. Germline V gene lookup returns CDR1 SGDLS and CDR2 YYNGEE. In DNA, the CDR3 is TGTGCCAGCAGCATACAGGGCAATGAAGCTTTCTTT. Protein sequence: CASSIQGNEAFF.

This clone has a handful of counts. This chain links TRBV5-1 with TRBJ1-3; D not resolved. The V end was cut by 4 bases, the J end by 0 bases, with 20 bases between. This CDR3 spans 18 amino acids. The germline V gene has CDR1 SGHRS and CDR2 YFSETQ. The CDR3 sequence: CASSPRTEGGPSGNTIYF. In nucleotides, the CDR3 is TGCGCCAGCAGCCCAAGGACTGAGGGAGGCCCCTCTGGAAACACCATATATTTT.

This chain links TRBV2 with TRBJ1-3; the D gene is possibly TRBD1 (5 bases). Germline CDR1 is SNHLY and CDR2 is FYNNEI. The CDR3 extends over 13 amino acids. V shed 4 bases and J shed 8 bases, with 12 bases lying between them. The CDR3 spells CASSGWRGDTIYF. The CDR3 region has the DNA TGTGCCAGCAGTGGCTGGAGGGGCGACACCATATATTTT.

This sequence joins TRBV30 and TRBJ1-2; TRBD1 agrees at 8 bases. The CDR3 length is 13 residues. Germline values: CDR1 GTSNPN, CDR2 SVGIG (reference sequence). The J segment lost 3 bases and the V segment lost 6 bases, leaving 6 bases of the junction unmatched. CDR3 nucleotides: TGTGCCTGCGGGGACAGGACGGACTATGGCTACACCTTC. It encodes CACGDRTDYGYTF.

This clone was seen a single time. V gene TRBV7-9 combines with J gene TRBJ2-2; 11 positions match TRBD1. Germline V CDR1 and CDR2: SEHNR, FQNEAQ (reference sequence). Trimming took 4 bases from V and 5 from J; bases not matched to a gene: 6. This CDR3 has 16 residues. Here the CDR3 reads CASSSRDRGITGELFF. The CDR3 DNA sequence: TGTGCCAGCAGCTCCCGGGACAGGGGGATAACCGGGGAGCTGTTTTTT.

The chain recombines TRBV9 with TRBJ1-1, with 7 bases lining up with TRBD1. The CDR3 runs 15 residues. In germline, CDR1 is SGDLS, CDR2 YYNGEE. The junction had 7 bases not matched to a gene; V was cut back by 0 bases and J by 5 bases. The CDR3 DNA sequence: TGTGCCAGCAGCGTAGGCGCCCGACAGGGAACTGAAGCTTTCTTT. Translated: CASSVGARQGTEAFF.

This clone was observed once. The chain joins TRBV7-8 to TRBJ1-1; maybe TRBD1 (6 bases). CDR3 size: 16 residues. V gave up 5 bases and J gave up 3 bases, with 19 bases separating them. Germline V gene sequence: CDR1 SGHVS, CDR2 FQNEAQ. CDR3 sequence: CASSPFTGSRHTEAFF. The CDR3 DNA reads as TGTGCCAGCAGCCCATTCACAGGGAGCCGTCACACTGAAGCTTTCTTT.

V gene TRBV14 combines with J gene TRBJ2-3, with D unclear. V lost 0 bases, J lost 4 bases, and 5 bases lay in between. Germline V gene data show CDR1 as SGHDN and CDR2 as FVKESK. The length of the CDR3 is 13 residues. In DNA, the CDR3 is TGTGCCAGCAGCCAAGAGGCTGCAGATACGCAGTATTTT. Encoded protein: CASSQEAADTQYF.

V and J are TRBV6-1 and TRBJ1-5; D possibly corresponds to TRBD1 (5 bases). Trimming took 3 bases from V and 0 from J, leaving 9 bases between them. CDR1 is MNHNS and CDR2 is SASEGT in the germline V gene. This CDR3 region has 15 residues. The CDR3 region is CASSDREDSNQPQHF. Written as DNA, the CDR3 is TGTGCCAGCAGTGACAGGGAGGATAGCAATCAGCCCCAGCATTTT.

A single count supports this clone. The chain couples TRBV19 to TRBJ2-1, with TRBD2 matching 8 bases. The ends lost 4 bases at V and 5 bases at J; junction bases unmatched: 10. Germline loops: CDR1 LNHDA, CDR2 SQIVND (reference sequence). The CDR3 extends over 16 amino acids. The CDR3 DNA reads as TGTGCCAGTAGTAAAGTGGAAGCGGGAGTTAACAATGAGCAGTTCTTC. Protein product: CASSKVEAGVNNEQFF.

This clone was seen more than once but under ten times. The CDR3 sequence: CASSLDLGVQPQHF. The DNA for the CDR3 is TGTGCCAGCAGCTTGGATCTCGGGGTTCAGCCCCAGCATTTT. The chain combines TRBV5-4 with TRBJ1-5, with D uncertain. The V end lost 0 bases, the J end lost 6 bases, and 10 bases lay between the germline ends. CDR1 SGHNT and CDR2 YYREEE come from the germline V gene (reference sequence). The CDR3 has 14 residues.